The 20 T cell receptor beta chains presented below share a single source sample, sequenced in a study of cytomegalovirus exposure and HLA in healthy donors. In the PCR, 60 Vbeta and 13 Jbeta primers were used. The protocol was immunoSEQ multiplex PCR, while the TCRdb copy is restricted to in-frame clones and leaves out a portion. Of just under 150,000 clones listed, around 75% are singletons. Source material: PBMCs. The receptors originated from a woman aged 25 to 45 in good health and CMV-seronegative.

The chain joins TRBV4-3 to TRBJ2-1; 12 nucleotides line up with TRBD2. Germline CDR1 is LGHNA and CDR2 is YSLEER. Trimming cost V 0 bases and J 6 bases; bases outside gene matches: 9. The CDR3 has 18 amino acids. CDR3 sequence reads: CASSQDPHTSGGPNEQFF. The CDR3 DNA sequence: TGCGCCAGCAGCCAAGACCCTCATACTAGCGGGGGGCCCAATGAGCAGTTCTTC.

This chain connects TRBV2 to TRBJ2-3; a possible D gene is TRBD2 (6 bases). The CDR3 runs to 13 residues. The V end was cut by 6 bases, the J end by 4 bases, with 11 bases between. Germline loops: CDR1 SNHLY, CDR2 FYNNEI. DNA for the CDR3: TGTGCCAGCAGCTCGACTAGTTCAGATACGCAGTATTTT. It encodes CASSSTSSDTQYF.

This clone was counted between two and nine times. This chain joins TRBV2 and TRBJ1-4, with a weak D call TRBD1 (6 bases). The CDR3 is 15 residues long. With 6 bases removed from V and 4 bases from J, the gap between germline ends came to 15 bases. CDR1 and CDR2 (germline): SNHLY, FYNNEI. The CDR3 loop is CASSPIQGGNEKLFF. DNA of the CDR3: TGTGCCAGCAGCCCAATACAGGGTGGTAATGAAAAACTGTTTTTT.

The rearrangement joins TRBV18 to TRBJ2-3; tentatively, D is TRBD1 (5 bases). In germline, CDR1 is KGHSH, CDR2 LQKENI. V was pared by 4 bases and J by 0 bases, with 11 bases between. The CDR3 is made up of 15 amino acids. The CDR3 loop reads CASSLPRQSTDTQYF. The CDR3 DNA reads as TGTGCCAGCTCACTACCGCGACAGAGCACAGATACGCAGTATTTT. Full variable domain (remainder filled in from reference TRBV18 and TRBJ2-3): NAGVMQNPRHLVRRRGQEARLRCSPMKGHSHVYWYRQLPEEGLKFMVYLQKENIIDESGMPKERFSAEFPKEGPSILRIQQVVRGDSAAYFCASSLPRQSTDTQYFGPGTRLTVL.

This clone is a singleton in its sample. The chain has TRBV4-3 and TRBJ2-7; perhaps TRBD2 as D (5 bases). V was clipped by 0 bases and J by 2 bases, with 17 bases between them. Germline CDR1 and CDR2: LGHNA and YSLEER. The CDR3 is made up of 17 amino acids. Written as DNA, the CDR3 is TGCGCCAGCAGCCAAGATATAGGTAGAGGGTCCCCCTACGAGCAGTACTTC. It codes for CASSQDIGRGSPYEQYF.

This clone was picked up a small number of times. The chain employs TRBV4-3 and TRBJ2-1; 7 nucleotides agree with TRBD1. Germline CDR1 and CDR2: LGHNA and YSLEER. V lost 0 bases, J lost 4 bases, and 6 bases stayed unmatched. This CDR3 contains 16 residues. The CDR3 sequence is CASSQDPGTVYNEQFF. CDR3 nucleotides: TGCGCCAGCAGCCAAGATCCCGGGACAGTATACAATGAGCAGTTCTTC.

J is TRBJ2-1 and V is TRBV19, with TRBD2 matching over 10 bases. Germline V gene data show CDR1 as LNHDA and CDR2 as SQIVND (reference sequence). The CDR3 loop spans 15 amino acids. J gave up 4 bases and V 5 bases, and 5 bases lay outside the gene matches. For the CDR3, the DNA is TGTGCCAGTAGTCCAACTAGCGGGGTATACAATGAGCAGTTCTTC. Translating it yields CASSPTSGVYNEQFF.

CDR3 DNA sequence: TGTGCCAGCAGCCCATACACGGACAGGCGCGAGCAGTACTTC. Translation: CASSPYTDRREQYF. The chain uses TRBV9 and TRBJ2-7; 7 bases map to TRBD1. Losses at the gene ends were 4 bases for V and 6 bases for J; bases not matched to a gene: 10. CDR1 and CDR2 (germline): SGDLS, YYNGEE. The CDR3 totals 14 residues.

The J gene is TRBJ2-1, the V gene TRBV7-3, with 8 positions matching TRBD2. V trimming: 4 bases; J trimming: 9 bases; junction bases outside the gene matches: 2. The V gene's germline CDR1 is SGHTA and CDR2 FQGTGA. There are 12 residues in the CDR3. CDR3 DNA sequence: TGTGCCAGCAGCTCCGGGGGGGTTGAGCAGTTCTTC. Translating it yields CASSSGGVEQFF.

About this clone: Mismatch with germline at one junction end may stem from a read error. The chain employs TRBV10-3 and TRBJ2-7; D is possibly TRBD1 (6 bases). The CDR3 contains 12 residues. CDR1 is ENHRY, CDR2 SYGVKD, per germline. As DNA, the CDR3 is TGTGCCATCAGTGGATACAGGGACCAGGTCCTCTTC. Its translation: CAISGYRDQVLF.

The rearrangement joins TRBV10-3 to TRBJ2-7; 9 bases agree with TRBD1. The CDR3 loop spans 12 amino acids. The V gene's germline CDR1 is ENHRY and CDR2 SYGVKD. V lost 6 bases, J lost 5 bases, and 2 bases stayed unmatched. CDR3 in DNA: TGTGCCATCAGAGGGACAGGGAACGAGCAGTACTTC. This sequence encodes CAIRGTGNEQYF.

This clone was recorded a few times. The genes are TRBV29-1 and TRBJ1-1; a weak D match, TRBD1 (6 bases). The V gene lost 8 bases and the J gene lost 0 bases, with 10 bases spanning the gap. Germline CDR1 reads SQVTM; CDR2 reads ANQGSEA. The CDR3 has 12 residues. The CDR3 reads CSTGHLNTEAFF. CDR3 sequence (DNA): TGCAGCACGGGACACTTGAACACTGAAGCTTTCTTT.

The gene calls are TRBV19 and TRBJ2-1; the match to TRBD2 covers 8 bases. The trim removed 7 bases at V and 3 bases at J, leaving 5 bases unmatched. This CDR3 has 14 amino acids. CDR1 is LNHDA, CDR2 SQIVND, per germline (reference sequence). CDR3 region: CASTLAGLYNEQFF. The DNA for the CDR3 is TGTGCCAGTACCCTAGCGGGCCTCTACAATGAGCAGTTCTTC. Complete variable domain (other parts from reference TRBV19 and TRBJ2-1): DGGITQSPKYLFRKEGQNVTLSCEQNLNHDAMYWYRQDPGQGLRLIYYSQIVNDFQKGDIAEGYSVSREKKESFPLTVTSAQKNPTAFYLCASTLAGLYNEQFFGPGTRLTVL.

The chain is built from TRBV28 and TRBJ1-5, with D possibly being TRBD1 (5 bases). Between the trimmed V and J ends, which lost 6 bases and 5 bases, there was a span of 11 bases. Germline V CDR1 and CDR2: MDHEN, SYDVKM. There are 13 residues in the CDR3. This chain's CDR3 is CASSPYRYQPQHF. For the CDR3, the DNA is TGTGCCAGCAGCCCTTACAGGTATCAGCCCCAGCATTTT.

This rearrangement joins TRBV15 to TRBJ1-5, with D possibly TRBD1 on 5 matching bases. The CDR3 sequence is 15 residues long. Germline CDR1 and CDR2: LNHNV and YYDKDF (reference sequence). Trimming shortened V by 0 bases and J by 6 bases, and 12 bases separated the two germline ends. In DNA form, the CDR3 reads TGTGCCACCAGCAGAGATCGGGGGTTAGGTCAGCCCCAGCATTTT. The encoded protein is CATSRDRGLGQPQHF.

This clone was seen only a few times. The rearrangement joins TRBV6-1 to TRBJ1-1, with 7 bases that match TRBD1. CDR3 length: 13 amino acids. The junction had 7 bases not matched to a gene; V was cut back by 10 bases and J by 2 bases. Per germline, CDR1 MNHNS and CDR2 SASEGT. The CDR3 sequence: CATTGQPNTEAFF. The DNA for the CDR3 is TGTGCCACCACGGGACAGCCTAACACTGAAGCTTTCTTT.

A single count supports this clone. The CDR3 region is CASSLGFLANSYEQYF. The CDR3 region has the DNA TGTGCCAGCAGCTTAGGGTTCCTAGCGAACTCCTACGAGCAGTACTTC. V is TRBV11-2 and J is TRBJ2-7, with a possible D match to TRBD2 (6 bases). The CDR3 is 16 residues long. Germline-derived CDR1 and CDR2 are SGHAT and FQNNGV. V lost 1 base to trimming and J lost 0 bases, with 13 bases between them.

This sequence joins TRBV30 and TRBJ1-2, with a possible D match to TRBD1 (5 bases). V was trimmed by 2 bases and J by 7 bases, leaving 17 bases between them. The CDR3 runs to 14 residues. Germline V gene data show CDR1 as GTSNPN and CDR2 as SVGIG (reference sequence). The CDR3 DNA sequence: TGTGCCTGGAGTACCGGGGGGTCTGCGAGTGGCTACACCTTC. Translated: CAWSTGGSASGYTF.

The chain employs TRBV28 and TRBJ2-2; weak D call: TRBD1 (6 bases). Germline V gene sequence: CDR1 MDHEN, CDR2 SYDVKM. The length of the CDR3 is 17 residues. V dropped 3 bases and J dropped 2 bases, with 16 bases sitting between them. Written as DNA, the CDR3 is TGTGCCAGCAGTTTGAACTACAGGGTCGTCAACACCGGGGAGCTGTTTTTT. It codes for CASSLNYRVVNTGELFF.

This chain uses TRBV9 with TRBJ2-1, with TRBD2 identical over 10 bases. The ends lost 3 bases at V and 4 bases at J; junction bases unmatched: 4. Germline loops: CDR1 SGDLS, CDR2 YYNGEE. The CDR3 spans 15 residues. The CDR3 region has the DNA TGTGCCAGCAGCGCCCGGACTAGCGGATACAATGAGCAGTTCTTC. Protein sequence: CASSARTSGYNEQFF.